Presented here are 30 T cell receptor beta chains from one specimen sequenced in a study of blood T cell repertoires in COVID-19. The data were produced by immunoSEQ multiplex PCR, yet TCRdb's version contains in-frame clones alone and is incomplete. This sample yields tens of thousands of clones, of which approximately 91% are seen a single time; approximately 4% belongs to the top ten. The sample was peripheral blood. All receptors come from a man in his 60s with acute or convalescent COVID-19.

The rearrangement joins TRBV19 to TRBJ1-2; possible D gene TRBD1, 6 bases. Germline assignment: CDR1 LNHDA and CDR2 SQIVND (reference sequence). CDR3 length: 16 residues. Deletions cut 4 bases from V and 6 bases from J, with 21 bases between. CDR3 in amino acids: CASSKMDSLKGHGYTF. The CDR3, as DNA: TGTGCCAGTAGTAAAATGGACAGCTTAAAAGGACATGGCTACACCTTC.

This chain links TRBV18 with TRBJ2-3; no definite D call. The CDR3 sequence is 12 residues long. Germline CDR1 reads KGHSH; CDR2 reads LQKENI. V was clipped by 3 bases and J by 4 bases, with 5 bases between them. In DNA form, the CDR3 reads TGTGCCAGCTCACCCATCCCAGATACGCAGTATTTT. Translating gives CASSPIPDTQYF.

The chain uses TRBV2 and TRBJ2-5; 7 bases agree with TRBD2. CDR1 is SNHLY and CDR2 is FYNNEI in the germline V gene. With V trimmed by 5 bases and J by 4 bases, 4 bases remained unmatched. This CDR3 region has 13 residues. CDR3: CASSRREVETQYF. In DNA, the CDR3 is TGTGCCAGCAGTAGACGGGAGGTAGAGACCCAGTACTTC.

The CDR3 loop reads CASGGTGMKNQPQHF. As DNA, the CDR3 is TGTGCCAGCGGCGGGACAGGGATGAAAAATCAGCCCCAGCATTTT. This chain uses TRBV27 with TRBJ1-5, with 9 bases identical to TRBD1. The length of the CDR3 is 15 residues. Germline trimming cut 8 bases from V and 4 bases from J; bases unmatched to any gene: 9. CDR1 MNHEY and CDR2 SMNVEV come from the germline V gene (reference sequence).

CDR3 sequence: CASSYSRDPGDYGYTF. The CDR3 DNA sequence: TGTGCCAGCAGTTACTCTCGTGACCCCGGGGACTATGGCTACACCTTC. The chain employs TRBV6-5 and TRBJ1-2; unclear D gene. Per the germline V gene, CDR1 is MNHEY and CDR2 is SVGAGI. V lost 0 bases and J 3 bases, leaving 14 bases between the germline ends. This CDR3 comprises 16 residues.

The chain recombines TRBV6-5 with TRBJ1-1; 9 bases are shared with TRBD1. CDR3 length equals 14 residues. V lost 6 bases, J lost 7 bases, and 9 bases stayed unmatched. CDR1 is MNHEY and CDR2 is SVGAGI in the germline V gene. The CDR3 sequence is CASRGDREGHEAFF. In DNA form, the CDR3 reads TGTGCCAGCAGAGGGGACAGGGAGGGGCATGAAGCTTTCTTT.

The chain couples TRBV27 to TRBJ1-6, with 8 nucleotides matching TRBD1. Germline lookup yields CDR1 MNHEY and CDR2 SMNVEV (reference sequence). V shed 3 bases, J shed 7 bases, and the junction held 8 bases outside the gene matches. The CDR3 length is 16 residues. CDR3 in amino acids: CASSFPAGQGNSPLHF. CDR3 DNA sequence: TGTGCCAGCAGTTTCCCCGCCGGACAGGGAAATTCACCCCTCCACTTT.

V gene TRBV2 combines with J gene TRBJ1-5; maybe TRBD1 (6 bases). In germline, CDR1 is SNHLY, CDR2 FYNNEI. The CDR3 contains 15 residues. Deletions cut 7 bases from V and 7 bases from J, with 20 bases between. Here the CDR3 reads CASKNTPNRDQPQHF. Here the CDR3 DNA reads TGTGCCAGCAAGAACACACCCAACAGGGACCAGCCCCAGCATTTT.

The V and J genes are TRBV5-1 and TRBJ1-2; no clear D. The CDR3 is 14 residues long. Germline CDR1 is SGHRS and CDR2 is YFSETQ. V lost 0 bases and J 4 bases, leaving 10 bases between the germline ends. The DNA for the CDR3 is TGCGCCAGCAGCTTGGCCGCGGAGATCTATGGCTACACCTTC. This sequence encodes CASSLAAEIYGYTF.

The rearrangement joins TRBV11-2 to TRBJ2-1; a weak D match, TRBD2 (5 bases). Looked up from germline, CDR1 is SGHAT and CDR2 is FQNNGV. There are 14 residues in the CDR3. Trimming pared 3 bases from V and 6 bases from J, leaving 12 bases between. The CDR3 nucleotides are TGTGCCAGCAGCTTTAGCGTCAGTAGCAATGAGCAGTTCTTC. This encodes CASSFSVSSNEQFF.

This sequence joins TRBV4-3 and TRBJ1-1; D gene unclear. The CDR3 consists of 13 residues. Germline V gene data show CDR1 as LGHNA and CDR2 as YSLEER. Trimming took 0 bases from V and 3 from J, leaving 5 bases between them. The CDR3 DNA reads as TGCGCCAGCAGCCAAGACAGGTACACTGAAGCTTTCTTT. This codes for CASSQDRYTEAFF.

The chain has TRBV11-2 and TRBJ1-1; D might be TRBD1 (5 bases). This CDR3 spans 15 amino acids. Looked up from germline, CDR1 is SGHAT and CDR2 is FQNNGV. The V end lost 5 bases, the J end lost 2 bases, and 15 bases lay between the germline ends. Here the CDR3 reads CASSPPGLRNTEAFF. CDR3 coding DNA: TGTGCCAGCAGCCCACCGGGACTAAGAAACACTGAAGCTTTCTTT. The entire variable domain, with the rest obtained from reference TRBV11-2 and TRBJ1-1, is as follows: EAGVAQSPRYKIIEKRQSVAFWCNPISGHATLYWYQQILGQGPKLLIQFQNNGVVDDSQLPKDRFSAERLKGVDSTLKIQPAKLEDSAVYLCASSPPGLRNTEAFFGQGTRLTVV.

CDR3 DNA: TGTGCCACCAGTGATTCGTCCCCGGGACAGGGATTCTTCGGGGCCAACGTCCTGACTTTC. Amino acids: CATSDSSPGQGFFGANVLTF. The rearrangement joins TRBV24-1 to TRBJ2-6, with TRBD1 matching over 9 bases. The CDR3 has 20 residues. J lost 4 bases, V lost 2 bases, and 14 bases had no gene match. Germline loops: CDR1 KGHDR, CDR2 SFDVKD.

The chain combines TRBV2 with TRBJ2-7; D is uncertain. From germline, CDR1 is SNHLY and CDR2 FYNNEI. This CDR3 is built from 13 residues. V was pared by 7 bases and J by 5 bases, with 15 bases between. The CDR3 DNA follows: TGTGCCAGCATCTTTAGTCTCATCCACGAGCAGTACGTC. Its protein product is CASIFSLIHEQYV.

The gene calls are TRBV18 and TRBJ1-2; TRBD1 matches 7 bases. There are 14 residues in the CDR3. Losses at the gene ends were 3 bases for V and 0 bases for J; bases not matched to a gene: 1. Germline V gene lookup returns CDR1 KGHSH and CDR2 LQKENI. The CDR3 sequence: CASSPGQTNYGYTF. DNA of the CDR3: TGTGCCAGCTCACCGGGACAGACTAACTATGGCTACACCTTC.

This clone was found once. The chain uses TRBV5-1 and TRBJ1-1, with D tentatively TRBD1 (6 bases). From germline, CDR1 is SGHRS and CDR2 YFSETQ. The CDR3 is 13 amino acids. With 4 bases removed from V and 7 bases from J, the gap between germline ends came to 14 bases. The CDR3 reads CASSNTGQSEAFF. In nucleotides, the CDR3 is TGCGCCAGCAGCAACACCGGACAGAGTGAAGCTTTCTTT. The variable domain in full, with the rest retrieved from reference TRBV5-1 and TRBJ1-1, is KAGVTQTPRYLIKTRGQQVTLSCSPISGHRSVSWYQQTPGQGLQFLFEYFSETQRNKGNFPGRFSGRQFSNSRSEMNVSTLELGDSALYLCASSNTGQSEAFFGQGTRLTVV.

V and J are TRBV12-3 or TRBV12-4 and TRBJ1-1; perhaps TRBD1 as D (5 bases). V was cut by 7 bases and J by 4 bases, with 13 bases left in between. The CDR3 length is 13 residues. CDR3 region: CASTWGGVTEAFF. CDR3 coding DNA: TGTGCCAGCACCTGGGGGGGGGTCACTGAAGCTTTCTTT.

The CDR3 protein is CAISPRVRETQYF. The CDR3 DNA reads as TGTGCCATCAGTCCCCGGGTCCGGGAGACCCAGTACTTC. The chain joins TRBV10-3 to TRBJ2-5; no clear D gene. CDR3 length equals 13 residues. Trimming stripped 5 bases from V and 5 bases from J, with 12 bases between. Germline CDR1 and CDR2: ENHRY and SYGVKD.

This rearrangement joins TRBV4-2 to TRBJ1-2, with D hard to call. Germline CDR1 LGHNA, CDR2 YNFKEQ. This CDR3 has 14 amino acids. V lost 0 bases and J 8 bases, leaving 13 bases between the germline ends. The CDR3 DNA is TGTGCCAGCAGCCAAGATAAAGGTCCGGGAGGCTACACCTTC. It codes for CASSQDKGPGGYTF.

The chain is built from TRBV19 and TRBJ2-1, with D maybe TRBD2 (5 bases). Germline values: CDR1 LNHDA, CDR2 SQIVND (reference sequence). The CDR3 loop spans 13 amino acids. Trimming pared 7 bases from V and 9 bases from J, leaving 16 bases between. The CDR3 protein is CASTDISGGEQFF. In DNA, the CDR3 is TGTGCCAGTACCGATATAAGTGGAGGTGAGCAGTTCTTC. The full variable domain, in which reference TRBV19 and TRBJ2-1 provide the parts outside the CDR3, is DGGITQSPKYLFRKEGQNVTLSCEQNLNHDAMYWYRQDPGQGLRLIYYSQIVNDFQKGDIAEGYSVSREKKESFPLTVTSAQKNPTAFYLCASTDISGGEQFFGPGTRLTVL.

The chain is built from TRBV6-5 and TRBJ1-2; D might be TRBD1 (5 bases). Between the trimmed V and J ends, which lost 4 bases and 3 bases, there was a span of 15 bases. This CDR3 is 15 amino acids long. Germline V gives CDR1 MNHEY, CDR2 SVGAGI. CDR3 residues: CASSSPRGGDYGYTF. CDR3 nucleotides: TGTGCCAGCAGTTCCCCTAGGGGAGGAGACTATGGCTACACCTTC.

The chain couples TRBV19 to TRBJ2-5, with TRBD1 matching 8 bases. CDR1 and CDR2 (germline): LNHDA, SQIVND (reference sequence). The V segment lost 6 bases and the J segment 4 bases; nucleotides outside the gene matches: 4. This CDR3 is 13 amino acids long. The DNA for the CDR3 is TGTGCCAGTAGGGACAGGGCGGCAGAGACCCAGTACTTC. Encoded protein: CASRDRAAETQYF. Full variable domain (outside the CDR3, taken from reference TRBV19 and TRBJ2-5): DGGITQSPKYLFRKEGQNVTLSCEQNLNHDAMYWYRQDPGQGLRLIYYSQIVNDFQKGDIAEGYSVSREKKESFPLTVTSAQKNPTAFYLCASRDRAAETQYFGPGTRLLVL.

The gene calls are TRBV15 and TRBJ1-2, with D hard to call. The CDR3 sequence is 15 residues long. V was trimmed by 0 bases and J by 3 bases, leaving 11 bases between them. Germline values: CDR1 LNHNV, CDR2 YYDKDF (reference sequence). CDR3 bases: TGTGCCACCAGCAGAGAGCGGGCTGGGCACTATGGCTACACCTTC. Translated, it gives CATSRERAGHYGYTF.

V is TRBV5-1 and J is TRBJ2-1; 10 positions match TRBD1. CDR3 length: 16 amino acids. Germline-derived CDR1 and CDR2 are SGHRS and YFSETQ. The V and J ends lost 3 bases and 9 bases, in that order; junction bases with no gene match: 12. The DNA of the CDR3 is TGCGCCAGCAGCTGGACAGGGGGGATCCTACAGGGTGAGCAGTTCTTC. It yields the protein CASSWTGGILQGEQFF.

The chain uses TRBV11-2 and TRBJ2-7; TRBD2 might be the D (5 bases). The V and J ends lost 1 base and 5 bases respectively, with 12 bases between them. Germline loops: CDR1 SGHAT, CDR2 FQNNGV. The CDR3 has 14 residues. DNA for the CDR3: TGTGCCAGCAGCTTAGTCCGGGGTTGGGACGAGCAGTACTTC. It yields the protein CASSLVRGWDEQYF.

This chain joins TRBV6-5 and TRBJ2-3; 12 bases align to TRBD2. The germline CDR1 and CDR2 sequences are MNHEY and SVGAGI. Trimming took 4 bases from V and 5 from J; bases not matched to a gene: 4. There are 15 residues in the CDR3. The CDR3 DNA sequence: TGTGCCAGCAGTTCTAGCGGGAGGGCCCGAGATACGCAGTATTTT. It translates to CASSSSGRARDTQYF.

This chain joins TRBV19 and TRBJ1-2, with 7 positions matching TRBD1. The CDR3 extends over 14 amino acids. Germline V gives CDR1 LNHDA, CDR2 SQIVND (reference sequence). Unmatched junction bases numbered 6, after V lost 5 bases and J lost 3 bases. CDR3 amino acids: CASSFSGTDYGYTF. The CDR3 DNA reads as TGTGCCAGTAGTTTCTCCGGGACAGACTATGGCTACACCTTC.

V gene TRBV3-1 (or the pseudogene TRBV3-2) combines with J gene TRBJ2-1; possible D gene TRBD2, 5 bases. This CDR3 has 16 amino acids. The germline gives CDR1 LGHDT, CDR2 YNNKEL (reference sequence). V lost 0 bases to trimming and J lost 0 bases, with 9 bases between them. CDR3 sequence reads: CASSQEEGSSYNEQFF. The CDR3 DNA follows: TGTGCCAGCAGCCAAGAGGAAGGGAGCTCCTACAATGAGCAGTTCTTC.

This chain connects TRBV7-2 to TRBJ2-1; a possible D gene is TRBD1 (5 bases). CDR3 length: 15 amino acids. Per germline, CDR1 SGHTA and CDR2 FQGNSA. Trimming took off 7 bases at V and 1 base at J, with 14 bases between the two ends. The CDR3 loop reads CASTPRQGSYNEQFF. CDR3 DNA: TGTGCCAGCACCCCTAGGCAGGGATCCTACAATGAGCAGTTCTTC.

The chain carries TRBV28 and TRBJ1-2; D is perhaps TRBD1 (6 bases). Germline V gene sequence: CDR1 MDHEN, CDR2 SYDVKM. Trimming removed 10 bases from V and 4 bases from J, with 16 bases in between. The CDR3 sequence is 13 residues long. The CDR3 DNA follows: TGTGCCACTATCGGCGAGGGGGTCTATGGCTACACCTTC. Protein: CATIGEGVYGYTF.